This record covers a single T cell receptor beta chain. Its antigen remains unknown. The sample belongs to a study of cytomegalovirus exposure and HLA in healthy donors. Study-level findings and limits: Analyzed later, most CMV-associated TCR beta chains appeared HLA-restricted. The investigators catalogued 150 or so TCR beta chains as cytomegalovirus-associated.

Trimming took 2 bases from V and 5 from J; bases not matched to a gene: 5. Germline V gene data show CDR1 as SEHNR and CDR2 as FQNEAQ (reference sequence). The CDR3 contains 14 residues. It was with 60 Vbeta and 13 Jbeta primers that the PCR ran. Data came from immunoSEQ multiplex PCR; TCRdb stores just in-frame clones and leaves some out. The sample includes under 150,000 clones, about 72% of them seen just once. This sequence was found in a man aged 35-49 years in good health and CMV-seronegative. Sequencing was performed on PBMCs. The V and J genes are TRBV7-9 and TRBJ2-5; 7 positions match TRBD1. The CDR3 loop is CASSLTGEGETQYF. The CDR3 DNA sequence: TGTGCCAGCAGCTTAACAGGGGAAGGGGAGACCCAGTACTTC.